These T cell receptor beta chains were read from a single sample in a study of breast tumors, draining lymph nodes, adjacent tissues. TCRdb independently ran MiXCR on the multiplex PCR reads; one entry per CDR3 protein. The data hold around 140,000 distinct CDR3 sequences, with about a fifth observed a single time. Sequencing used axillary lymph node tissue. These receptors were obtained from a female donor with breast cancer. Some clones in this sample may be carry-over from other donors' samples. The CDR3 runs from the conserved cysteine through the conserved F or W. A D gene is named only where the DNA matches it firmly. Size is stated for part of the rows, as once, few or many counts, or as a class when the clone is expanded.

v_gene	abundance	j_gene	d_gene	CDR3aa	CDR3nt
TRBV18	many	TRBJ2-7	.	CASSPQGPNYEQYF	TGTGCCAGCTCACCACAAGGGCCGAACTACGAGCAGTACTTC
TRBV3-1	many	TRBJ2-7	.	CASSTGFSYEQYF	TGTGCCAGCAGCACAGGTTTCTCCTACGAGCAGTACTTC
TRBV13	many	TRBJ2-3	.	CASSQGDTQYF	TGTGCCAGCAGCCAAGGAGATACGCAGTATTTT
TRBV27	.	TRBJ2-4	TRBD1	CASSRDQGGQGNIQYF	TGTGCCAGCAGCAGAGACCAGGGGGGACAGGGAAACATTCAGTACTTC
TRBV5-6	many	TRBJ2-2	TRBD2	CASSHRRLAANTGELFF	TGTGCCAGCAGCCACCGGAGACTAGCGGCGAACACCGGGGAGCTGTTTTTT
TRBV3-1	many	TRBJ1-6	TRBD1	CASSLSQGGSPLHF	TGTGCCAGCAGCCTCAGCCAGGGGGGTTCACCCCTCCACTTT
TRBV7-9	many	TRBJ2-7	.	CASSLDASSYEQYF	TGTGCCAGCAGCTTAGATGCTAGTTCCTACGAGCAGTACTTC
TRBV5-1	many	TRBJ2-2	.	CASSSDRLGELFF	TGCGCCAGCAGCTCGGACAGACTAGGAGAGCTGTTTTTT
TRBV5-8	many	TRBJ2-7	.	CASSLLGGTRYEQYF	TGTGCCAGCAGCCTTCTAGGGGGGACTCGCTACGAGCAGTACTTC
TRBV5-1	.	TRBJ2-2	TRBD1	CASSSDPVTGGSTGGLFF	TGCGCCAGCAGCTCCGACCCGGTGACAGGGGGCAGCACCGGGGGGCTGTTTTTT
TRBV3-1	.	TRBJ2-1	.	CASSSRTVNNEQFF	TGTGCCAGCAGCTCTAGGACAGTCAACAATGAGCAGTTCTTC
TRBV9	many	TRBJ2-7	TRBD2	CASSPRVSGDGYEQYF	TGTGCCAGCAGCCCCAGGGTTAGCGGGGACGGCTACGAGCAGTACTTC
TRBV20-1	many	TRBJ2-3	TRBD2	CSARGHPGTRTSGRADTQYF	TGCAGTGCTAGAGGCCACCCCGGGACACGCACTAGCGGGAGGGCCGATACGCAGTATTTT
TRBV29-1	many	TRBJ2-5	TRBD1	CSVEPGQGGETQYF	TGCAGCGTTGAACCCGGACAGGGGGGGGAGACCCAGTACTTC
TRBV5-4	.	TRBJ1-2	.	CASSLYSHRVNYGYTF	TGTGCCAGCAGCTTGTATTCCCACAGAGTGAACTATGGCTACACCTTC
TRBV28	.	TRBJ2-4	.	CASSTSTGGIQYF	TGTGCCAGCTCCACGAGTACCGGGGGCATTCAGTACTTC
TRBV5-1	many	TRBJ2-7	TRBD1	CASRSTGGVNEQYF	TGCGCCAGCAGGTCCACAGGGGGCGTCAACGAGCAGTACTTC
TRBV5-6	many	TRBJ2-5	TRBD2	CASSRSGLAGGVETQYF	TGTGCCAGCAGCCGCTCGGGACTAGCGGGAGGAGTAGAGACCCAGTACTTC
TRBV25-1	few	TRBJ2-6	.	CASSELYGSGANVLTF	TGTGCCAGCAGTGAACTTTATGGCTCTGGGGCCAACGTCCTGACTTTC
TRBV6-5	many	TRBJ2-7	.	CASSYSRNRDEQYF	TGTGCCAGCAGTTACTCGAGGAACAGGGACGAGCAGTACTTC
TRBV12-3/TRBV12-4	many	TRBJ2-1	.	CASTFGSSYNEQFF	TGTGCCAGCACCTTCGGTAGCTCCTACAATGAGCAGTTCTTC
TRBV5-1	many	TRBJ2-5	TRBD2	CASSWTSGSQETQYF	TGCGCCAGCAGCTGGACTAGCGGGAGCCAAGAGACCCAGTACTTC
TRBV5-5	many	TRBJ1-5	.	CASSLGAGHQPQHF	TGTGCCAGCAGCTTGGGGGCAGGGCATCAGCCCCAGCATTTT
TRBV19	.	TRBJ1-5	TRBD1	CASSIDRGGGQPQHF	TGTGCCAGTAGTATAGACAGGGGGGGTGGCCAGCCCCAGCATTTT
TRBV5-1	many	TRBJ2-7	TRBD1	CASSLARQGSYEQYF	TGCGCCAGCAGCTTGGCCCGACAGGGTTCCTACGAGCAGTACTTC
TRBV7-6	many	TRBJ2-7	.	CASSLVRERSYEQYF	TGTGCCAGCAGCTTAGTTCGGGAGAGATCCTACGAGCAGTACTTC
TRBV7-8	many	TRBJ2-7	.	CASTRIEDRTYEQYF	TGTGCCAGCACGCGGATAGAGGACAGAACCTACGAGCAGTACTTC
TRBV4-2	many	TRBJ2-5	.	CASSQTTPGGGQETQYF	TGTGCCAGCAGCCAAACCACTCCTGGAGGGGGGCAAGAGACCCAGTACTTC
TRBV15	many	TRBJ2-5	TRBD2	CATSRDRSGGETQYF	TGTGCCACCAGCAGAGATCGAAGCGGGGGGGAGACCCAGTACTTC
TRBV10-1	many	TRBJ2-1	TRBD2	CASSELTGTSGSDEQFF	TGCGCCAGCAGTGAGTTAACCGGGACTAGCGGGAGCGATGAGCAGTTCTTC
TRBV15	many	TRBJ2-3	.	CATSRVVTGNTDTQYF	TGTGCCACCAGCAGAGTGGTAACAGGCAACACAGATACGCAGTATTTT
TRBV6-6	many	TRBJ2-5	TRBD2	CASRKREETQYF	TGTGCCAGCCGTAAGCGGGAGGAGACCCAGTACTTC
TRBV7-9	many	TRBJ1-4	.	CASSLDGFNEKLFF	TGTGCCAGCAGCTTAGATGGGTTCAATGAAAAACTGTTTTTT
TRBV7-2	many	TRBJ2-7	TRBD2	CASSLEGLTSGRAGQYF	TGTGCCAGCAGCCTCGAAGGACTGACTAGCGGGAGGGCTGGGCAGTACTTC
TRBV20-1	many	TRBJ2-1	.	CSALGGGNYNEQFF	TGCAGTGCCCTGGGTGGTGGCAACTACAATGAGCAGTTCTTC
TRBV19	few	TRBJ1-5	TRBD1	CASSIRGDQPQHF	TGTGCCAGTAGTATCAGGGGGGATCAGCCCCAGCATTTT
TRBV9	.	TRBJ1-2	TRBD1	CASSLSQGTGGYGYTF	TGTGCCAGCAGCTTATCCCAAGGGACAGGGGGCTATGGCTACACCTTC
TRBV10-3	few	TRBJ2-1	TRBD2	CAISPTSSSYNEQFF	TGTGCCATCAGTCCGACTAGCAGCTCCTACAATGAGCAGTTCTTC
TRBV12-3/TRBV12-4	few	TRBJ2-2	.	CASSSQGLGGEWAGELFF	TGTGCCAGCAGTTCTCAGGGGTTGGGGGGAGAGTGGGCCGGGGAGCTGTTTTTT
TRBV6-2/TRBV6-3	many	TRBJ1-2	.	CASSYVSVMGYTF	TGTGCCAGCAGTTATGTGTCAGTCATGGGCTACACCTTC
TRBV20-1	many	TRBJ1-2	.	CSARDLGNYGYTF	TGCAGTGCTAGAGATCTAGGGAACTATGGCTACACCTTC
TRBV5-4	.	TRBJ2-3	.	CASSLVGTPASTDTQYF	TGTGCCAGCAGCTTGGTTGGGACGCCAGCTTCCACAGATACGCAGTATTTT
TRBV6-5	.	TRBJ2-3	.	CASRLLSRADTQYF	TGTGCCAGCAGACTCCTTTCGCGGGCAGATACGCAGTATTTT
TRBV12-3/TRBV12-4	many	TRBJ1-6	.	CASTRGGGSYNSPLHF	TGTGCCAGCACCCGGGGAGGGGGCTCCTATAATTCACCCCTCCACTTT
TRBV7-4	.	TRBJ2-1	.	CASKRDWSSYNEQSF	TGTGCCAGTAAAAGGGACTGGAGCTCCTACAATGAGCAGTCCTTC
TRBV7-9	many	TRBJ2-7	TRBD2	CASSLASGSREQYF	TGTGCCAGCAGCTTGGCTAGCGGGAGCCGCGAGCAGTACTTC
TRBV24-1	many	TRBJ2-1	TRBD2	CATSDSTSGRSDEQFF	TGTGCCACCAGTGATTCAACTAGCGGGAGATCGGATGAGCAGTTCTTC
TRBV2	many	TRBJ1-3	.	CASSPQFSGNTIYF	TGTGCCAGCAGTCCTCAGTTCTCTGGAAACACCATATATTTT
TRBV6-6	many	TRBJ2-1	.	CASRAGTTKYNEQFF	TGTGCCAGCAGGGCCGGGACCACCAAATACAATGAGCAGTTCTTC
TRBV10-2	many	TRBJ1-5	TRBD1	CASSESAGGYDYEHF	TGCGCCAGCAGTGAGTCGGCAGGGGGTTACGATTACGAGCATTTT
TRBV28	.	TRBJ1-5	.	CASSRRSPSNQPQHF	TGTGCCAGCAGTAGAAGGAGCCCAAGCAATCAGCCCCAGCATTTT
TRBV5-4	.	TRBJ2-5	TRBD1	CASSSPGTGRQETQYF	TGTGCCAGCAGCAGTCCCGGGACAGGGAGACAAGAGACCCAGTACTTC
TRBV5-6	few	TRBJ2-1	TRBD1	CASSSPGTGGNEQFF	TGTGCCAGCAGCTCTCCCGGGACAGGGGGCAATGAGCAGTTCTTC
TRBV5-1	many	TRBJ2-7	.	CASSWASVGAYEQYF	TGCGCCAGCAGCTGGGCCTCCGTAGGCGCCTACGAGCAGTACTTC
TRBV4-2	many	TRBJ2-1	TRBD2	CASSRSGTSGYNEQFF	TGTGCCAGCAGCCGATCCGGGACTAGCGGTTACAATGAGCAGTTCTTC
TRBV11-1	many	TRBJ2-2	TRBD2	CASSLEGQREVSNTGELFF	TGTGCCAGCAGCTTAGAAGGCCAGCGGGAGGTCTCGAACACCGGGGAGCTGTTTTTT
TRBV15	.	TRBJ1-1	.	CATSRDRSETAEAFF	TGTGCCACCAGCAGAGATAGGTCGGAGACGGCCGAAGCTTTCTTT
TRBV30	many	TRBJ2-7	TRBD2	CAWSRGASGRNEQYF	TGTGCCTGGAGCCGGGGGGCTAGCGGGAGAAACGAGCAGTACTTC
TRBV7-2	many	TRBJ2-7	.	CASSLVRTGGAYEQYF	TGTGCCAGCAGCTTAGTCCGGACAGGAGGGGCCTACGAGCAGTACTTC